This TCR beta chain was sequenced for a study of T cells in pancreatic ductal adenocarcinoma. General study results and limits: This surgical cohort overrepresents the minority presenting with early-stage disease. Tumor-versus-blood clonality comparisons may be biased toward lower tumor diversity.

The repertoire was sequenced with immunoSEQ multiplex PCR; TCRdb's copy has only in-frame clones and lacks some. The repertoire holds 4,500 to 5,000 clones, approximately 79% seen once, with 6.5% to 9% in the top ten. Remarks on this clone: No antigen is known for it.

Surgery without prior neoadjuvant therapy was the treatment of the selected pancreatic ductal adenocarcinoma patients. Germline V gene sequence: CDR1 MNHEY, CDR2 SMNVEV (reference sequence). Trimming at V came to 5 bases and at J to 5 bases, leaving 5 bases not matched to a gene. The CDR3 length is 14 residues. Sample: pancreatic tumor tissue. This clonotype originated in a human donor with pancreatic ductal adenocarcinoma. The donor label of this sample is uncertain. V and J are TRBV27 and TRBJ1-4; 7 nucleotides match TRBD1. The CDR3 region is CASSPRQGNEKLFF. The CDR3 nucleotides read TGTGCCAGCAGTCCCAGACAGGGAAATGAAAAACTGTTTTTT.